Listed here are 14 T cell receptor beta chains from one sample, sequenced in a study of T cells in localized non-small cell lung cancer. Only in-frame clones appear in the TCRdb table, and some are missing; sequencing was by immunoSEQ multiplex PCR. This sample carries around 92,000 clones, approximately 91% of them seen once, and the ten largest clones take about 4%. Source: PBMCs, taken before any cancer treatment. The receptors originated from a woman aged 40-69 years with stage II squamous cell lung carcinoma.

The J gene is TRBJ2-7, the V gene TRBV7-6; D is perhaps TRBD1 (6 bases). The V gene's germline CDR1 is SGHVS and CDR2 FNYEAQ. The CDR3 length is 16 residues. V gave up 5 bases and J gave up 4 bases, with 21 bases separating them. Here the CDR3 reads CASSAITGNLVYEQYF. CDR3 DNA sequence: TGTGCCAGCAGCGCTATAACAGGGAACTTAGTATACGAGCAGTACTTC.

V gene TRBV29-1 combines with J gene TRBJ1-1; unclear D gene. The germline V and J ends were trimmed by 3 bases and 3 bases, with 8 bases remaining between them. Germline-derived CDR1 and CDR2 are SQVTM and ANQGSEA. The CDR3 contains 12 residues. The CDR3 DNA sequence: TGCAGCGTTGATTCGGCCTACACTGAAGCTTTCTTT. It translates to CSVDSAYTEAFF.

This chain links TRBV7-9 with TRBJ2-1; 7 bases map to TRBD2. CDR3 size: 15 residues. CDR1 is SEHNR and CDR2 is FQNEAQ in the germline V gene (reference sequence). The J segment lost 5 bases and the V segment lost 3 bases, leaving 7 bases of the junction unmatched. The CDR3 sequence: CASSFSRESHNEQFF. DNA for the CDR3: TGTGCCAGCAGCTTCTCGCGGGAGAGTCACAATGAGCAGTTCTTC.

The rearrangement joins TRBV23-1 to TRBJ1-1; the D is unclear. TRBV23-1 is labeled an ORF, and its function is uncertain. V dropped 0 bases and J dropped 3 bases, with 5 bases sitting between them. The CDR3 spans 13 residues. The chain's CDR3 is CASSQSIYTEAFF. The CDR3 DNA sequence: TGCGCCAGCAGTCAATCGATTTACACTGAAGCTTTCTTT.

The chain recombines TRBV5-8 with TRBJ1-1; no reliable D call. Germline lookup yields CDR1 SGHTS and CDR2 YDEGEE. The CDR3 has 13 residues. V dropped 4 bases and J dropped 3 bases, with 10 bases sitting between them. Here the CDR3 reads CASSPQRYTEAFF. The DNA of the CDR3 is TGTGCCAGCAGCCCGCAGAGATACACTGAAGCTTTCTTT.

This chain connects TRBV7-9 to TRBJ1-6; TRBD1 agrees at 7 bases. Losses at the gene ends were 5 bases for V and 6 bases for J; bases not matched to a gene: 7. This CDR3 spans 15 amino acids. The V gene's germline CDR1 is SEHNR and CDR2 FQNEAQ (reference sequence). The CDR3 here is CASSPVGTANSPLHF. In nucleotides, the CDR3 is TGTGCCAGCAGCCCAGTGGGGACAGCTAATTCACCCCTCCACTTT. The variable domain in full, with the rest retrieved from reference TRBV7-9 and TRBJ1-6, is DTGVSQNPRHKITKRGQNVTFRCDPISEHNRLYWYRQTLGQGPEFLTYFQNEAQLEKSRLLSDRFSAERPKGSFSTLEIQRTEQGDSAMYLCASSPVGTANSPLHFGNGTRLTVT.

V and J are TRBV5-1 and TRBJ1-5, with D uncertain. Germline assignment: CDR1 SGHRS and CDR2 YFSETQ. This CDR3 is built from 13 residues. Trimming cost V 5 bases and J 3 bases, with 9 bases left between them. For the CDR3, the DNA is TGCGCCAGCAGTACGGCCTCCAATCAGCCCCAGCATTTT. Translated, it gives CASSTASNQPQHF.

The J gene is TRBJ1-2, the V gene TRBV9; the D gene is possibly TRBD1 (5 bases). Looked up from germline, CDR1 is SGDLS and CDR2 is YYNGEE. Trimming cost V 0 bases and J 6 bases, with 15 bases left between them. This CDR3 contains 15 residues. This chain's CDR3 is CASSVGMSGLDGYTF. The CDR3, as DNA: TGTGCCAGCAGCGTAGGGATGTCAGGGCTTGATGGCTACACCTTC.

V usage is TRBV7-9 and J usage is TRBJ1-1, with D possibly TRBD1 on 5 matching bases. Trimming pared 5 bases from V and 4 bases from J, leaving 11 bases between. The CDR3 is 13 amino acids. Per the germline V gene, CDR1 is SEHNR and CDR2 is FQNEAQ (reference sequence). The chain's CDR3 is CASSRQSVTEAFF. The DNA of the CDR3 is TGTGCCAGCAGCCGACAGTCCGTCACTGAAGCTTTCTTT. Supplemented by reference TRBV7-9 and TRBJ1-1, the full variable domain reads DTGVSQNPRHKITKRGQNVTFRCDPISEHNRLYWYRQTLGQGPEFLTYFQNEAQLEKSRLLSDRFSAERPKGSFSTLEIQRTEQGDSAMYLCASSRQSVTEAFFGQGTRLTVV.

This chain links TRBV12-5 with TRBJ2-5; 9 bases match TRBD2. This CDR3 comprises 15 residues. V was clipped by 6 bases and J by 7 bases; unmatched bases: 12. The germline V gene has CDR1 LGHNT and CDR2 FRNRAP. The CDR3 protein is CASGPSSGTGRTQYF. Here the CDR3 DNA reads TGTGCTAGTGGCCCCTCTAGCGGGACGGGGAGGACCCAGTACTTC.

This chain connects TRBV29-1 to TRBJ1-1; a possible D gene is TRBD1 (6 bases). This CDR3 has 12 amino acids. V dropped 6 bases and J dropped 3 bases, with 11 bases sitting between them. CDR1 is SQVTM and CDR2 is ANQGSEA in the germline V gene. The CDR3 loop is CSVKEGDTEAFF. The CDR3 DNA sequence: TGCAGCGTAAAAGAGGGGGACACTGAAGCTTTCTTT.

This clone appeared once. The chain employs TRBV6-5 and TRBJ1-1, with D unclear. The germline gives CDR1 MNHEY, CDR2 SVGAGI. The CDR3 runs to 15 residues. V was pared by 5 bases and J by 3 bases, with 16 bases between. The CDR3 DNA is TGTGCCAGCAGTGCTGGAGGAGTAGTCTACACTGAAGCTTTCTTT. This gives the protein CASSAGGVVYTEAFF.

This chain links TRBV11-2 with TRBJ2-1, with TRBD2 identical over 15 bases. After removal of 1 base from V and 2 bases from J, the junction contained 0 bases not matched to a gene. The CDR3 covers 17 residues. Germline lookup yields CDR1 SGHAT and CDR2 FQNNGV. DNA for the CDR3: TGTGCCAGCAGCTTAGGGACTAGCGGGGGGGCCTACAATGAGCAGTTCTTC. Translated: CASSLGTSGGAYNEQFF.

Here the CDR3 reads CASKERGEDTQYF. CDR3 in DNA: TGTGCCAGTAAGGAGCGGGGTGAGGATACGCAGTATTTT. This chain links TRBV19 with TRBJ2-3; the match to TRBD2 covers 7 bases. The CDR3 contains 13 residues. CDR1 and CDR2 from the germline V gene are LNHDA and SQIVND (reference sequence). Trimming took 7 bases from V and 6 from J; bases not matched to a gene: 7.